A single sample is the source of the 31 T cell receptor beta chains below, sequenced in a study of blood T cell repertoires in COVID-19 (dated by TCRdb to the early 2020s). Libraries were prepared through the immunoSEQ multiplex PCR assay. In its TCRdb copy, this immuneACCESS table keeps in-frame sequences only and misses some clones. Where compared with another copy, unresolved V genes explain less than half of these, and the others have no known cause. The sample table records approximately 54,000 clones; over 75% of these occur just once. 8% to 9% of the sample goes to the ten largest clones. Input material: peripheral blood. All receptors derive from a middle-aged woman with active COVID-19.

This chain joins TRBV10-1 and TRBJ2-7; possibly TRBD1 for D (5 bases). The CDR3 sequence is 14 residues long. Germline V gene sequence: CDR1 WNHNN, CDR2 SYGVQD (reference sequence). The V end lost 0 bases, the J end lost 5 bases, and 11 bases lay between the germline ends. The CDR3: CASSESGQDNEQYF. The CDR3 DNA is TGCGCCAGCAGTGAGTCTGGCCAGGACAACGAGCAGTACTTC.

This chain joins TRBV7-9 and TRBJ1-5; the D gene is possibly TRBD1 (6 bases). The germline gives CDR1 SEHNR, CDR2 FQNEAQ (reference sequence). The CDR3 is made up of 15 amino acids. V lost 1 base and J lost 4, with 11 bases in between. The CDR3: CASSLGGGRNQPQHF. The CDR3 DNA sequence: TGTGCCAGCAGCTTAGGGGGGGGGCGAAATCAGCCCCAGCATTTT.

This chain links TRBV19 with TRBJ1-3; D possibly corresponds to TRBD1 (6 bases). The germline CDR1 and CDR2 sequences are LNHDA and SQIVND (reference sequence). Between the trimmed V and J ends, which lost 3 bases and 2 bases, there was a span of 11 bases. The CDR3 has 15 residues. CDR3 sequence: CASSMGWGPGNTIYF. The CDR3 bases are TGTGCCAGTAGTATGGGATGGGGGCCTGGAAACACCATATATTTT.

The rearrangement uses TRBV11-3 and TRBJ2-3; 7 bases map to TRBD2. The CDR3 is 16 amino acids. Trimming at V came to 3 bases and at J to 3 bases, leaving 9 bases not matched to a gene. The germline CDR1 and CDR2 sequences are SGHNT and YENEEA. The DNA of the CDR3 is TGTGCCAGCAGCTTTCGTGCGGGGGACGGAACAGATACGCAGTATTTT. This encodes CASSFRAGDGTDTQYF. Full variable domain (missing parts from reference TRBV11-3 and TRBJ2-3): EAGVVQSPRYKIIEKKQPVAFWCNPISGHNTLYWYLQNLGQGPELLIRYENEEAVDDSQLPKDRFSAERLKGVDSTLKIQPAELGDSAVYLCASSFRAGDGTDTQYFGPGTRLTVL.

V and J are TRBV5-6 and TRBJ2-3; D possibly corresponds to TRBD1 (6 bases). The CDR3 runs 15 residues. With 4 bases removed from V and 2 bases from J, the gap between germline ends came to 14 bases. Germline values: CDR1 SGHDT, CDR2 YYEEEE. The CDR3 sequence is CASSPEGHSTDTQYF. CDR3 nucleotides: TGTGCCAGCAGCCCTGAGGGACACTCCACAGATACGCAGTATTTT.

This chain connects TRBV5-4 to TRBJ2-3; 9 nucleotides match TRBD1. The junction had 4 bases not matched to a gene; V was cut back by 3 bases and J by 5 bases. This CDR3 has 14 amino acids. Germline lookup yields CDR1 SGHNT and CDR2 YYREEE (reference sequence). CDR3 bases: TGTGCCAGCAGCTCGGGGACAGGGTTAGATACGCAGTATTTT. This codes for CASSSGTGLDTQYF.

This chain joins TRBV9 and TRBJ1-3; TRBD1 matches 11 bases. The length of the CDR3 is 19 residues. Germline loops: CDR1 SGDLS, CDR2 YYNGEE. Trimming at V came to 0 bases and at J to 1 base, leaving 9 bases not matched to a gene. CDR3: CASSVATGDRGGSGNTIYF. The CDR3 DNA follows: TGTGCCAGCAGCGTAGCTACGGGGGACAGGGGGGGTTCTGGAAACACCATATATTTT.

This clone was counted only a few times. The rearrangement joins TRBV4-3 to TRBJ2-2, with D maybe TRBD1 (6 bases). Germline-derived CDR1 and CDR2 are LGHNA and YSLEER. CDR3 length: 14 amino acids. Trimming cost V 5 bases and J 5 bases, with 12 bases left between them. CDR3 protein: CASSLARGTGELFF. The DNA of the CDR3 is TGCGCCAGCAGCTTAGCCAGGGGAACCGGGGAGCTGTTTTTT.

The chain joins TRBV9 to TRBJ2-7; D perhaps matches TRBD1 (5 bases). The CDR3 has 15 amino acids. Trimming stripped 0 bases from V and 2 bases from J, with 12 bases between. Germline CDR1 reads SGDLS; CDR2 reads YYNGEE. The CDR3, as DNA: TGTGCCAGCAGCGTAGAGGCAGGGCCCCCCTACGAGCAGTACTTC. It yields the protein CASSVEAGPPYEQYF.

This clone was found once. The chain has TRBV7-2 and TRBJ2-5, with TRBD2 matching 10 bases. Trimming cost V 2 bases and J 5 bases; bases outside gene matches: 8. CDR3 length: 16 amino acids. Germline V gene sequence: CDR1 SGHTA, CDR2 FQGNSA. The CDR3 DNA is TGTGCCAGCAGCTTATCCAGCGGGGGGGCCGGTGAGACCCAGTACTTC. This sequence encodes CASSLSSGGAGETQYF.

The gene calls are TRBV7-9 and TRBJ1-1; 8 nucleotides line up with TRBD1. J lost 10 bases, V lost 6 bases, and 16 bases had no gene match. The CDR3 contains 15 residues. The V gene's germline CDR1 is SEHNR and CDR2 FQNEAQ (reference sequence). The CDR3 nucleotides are TGTGCCAGCAGTATTCCCGGGACAGGCGGCCTGGTAGCTTTCTTT. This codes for CASSIPGTGGLVAFF.

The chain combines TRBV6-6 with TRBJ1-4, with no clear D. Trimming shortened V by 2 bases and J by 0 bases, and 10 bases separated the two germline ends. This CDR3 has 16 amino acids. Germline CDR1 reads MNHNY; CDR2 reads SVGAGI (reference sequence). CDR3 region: CASSYRQDSTNEKLFF. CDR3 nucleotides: TGTGCCAGCAGTTACAGGCAGGACTCAACTAATGAAAAACTGTTTTTT.

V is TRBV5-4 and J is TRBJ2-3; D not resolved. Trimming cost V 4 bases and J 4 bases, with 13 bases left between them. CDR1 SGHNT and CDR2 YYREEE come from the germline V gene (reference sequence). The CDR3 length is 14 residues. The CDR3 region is CASSLRKAPDTQYF. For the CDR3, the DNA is TGTGCCAGCAGCCTACGAAAAGCCCCAGATACGCAGTATTTT. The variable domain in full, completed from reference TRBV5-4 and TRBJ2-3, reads ETGVTQSPTHLIKTRGQQVTLRCSSQSGHNTVSWYQQALGQGPQFIFQYYREEENGRGNFPPRFSGLQFPNYSSELNVNALELDDSALYLCASSLRKAPDTQYFGPGTRLTVL.

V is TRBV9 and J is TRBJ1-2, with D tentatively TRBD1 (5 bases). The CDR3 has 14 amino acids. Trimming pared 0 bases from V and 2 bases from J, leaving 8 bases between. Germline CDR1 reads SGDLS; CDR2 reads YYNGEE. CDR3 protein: CASSVDRLNYGYTF. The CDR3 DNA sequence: TGTGCCAGCAGCGTAGACAGGTTAAACTATGGCTACACCTTC.

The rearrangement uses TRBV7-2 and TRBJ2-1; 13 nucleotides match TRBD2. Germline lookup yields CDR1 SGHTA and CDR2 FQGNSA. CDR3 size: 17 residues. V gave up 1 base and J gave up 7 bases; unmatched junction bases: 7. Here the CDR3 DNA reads TGTGCCAGCAGCTTAGTCCTACTAGCGGGGGGGCCGAATGAGCAGTTCTTC. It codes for CASSLVLLAGGPNEQFF.

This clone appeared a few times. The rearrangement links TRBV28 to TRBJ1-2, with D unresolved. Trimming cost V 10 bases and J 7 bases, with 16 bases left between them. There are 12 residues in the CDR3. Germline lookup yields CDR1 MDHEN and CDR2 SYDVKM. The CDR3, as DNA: TGTGCCACCATCCATGGAGGGTTTGGCTACACCTTC. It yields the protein CATIHGGFGYTF.

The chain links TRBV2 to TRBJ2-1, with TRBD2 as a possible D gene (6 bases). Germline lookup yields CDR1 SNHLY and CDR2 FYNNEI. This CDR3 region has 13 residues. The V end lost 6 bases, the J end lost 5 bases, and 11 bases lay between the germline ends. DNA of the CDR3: TGTGCCAGCAGAAGGGACTTTGACAATGAGCAGTTCTTC. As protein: CASRRDFDNEQFF.

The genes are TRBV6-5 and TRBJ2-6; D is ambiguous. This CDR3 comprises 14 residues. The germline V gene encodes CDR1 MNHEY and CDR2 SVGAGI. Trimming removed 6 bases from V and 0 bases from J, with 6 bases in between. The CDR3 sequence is CASSSLSGANVLTF. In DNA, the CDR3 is TGTGCCAGCAGCAGTCTCTCTGGGGCCAACGTCCTGACTTTC.

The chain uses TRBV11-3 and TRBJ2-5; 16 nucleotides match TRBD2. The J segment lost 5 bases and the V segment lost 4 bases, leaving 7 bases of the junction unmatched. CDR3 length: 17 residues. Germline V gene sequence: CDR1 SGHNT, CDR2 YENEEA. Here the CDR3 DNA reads TGTGCCAGCAGCTCTGGGACTAGCGGGGGGGCGGACGAGACCCAGTACTTC. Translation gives CASSSGTSGGADETQYF.

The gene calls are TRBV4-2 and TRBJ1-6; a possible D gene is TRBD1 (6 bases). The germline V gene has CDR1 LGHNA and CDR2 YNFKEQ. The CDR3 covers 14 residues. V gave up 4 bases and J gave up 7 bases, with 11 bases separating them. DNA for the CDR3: TGTGCCAGCAGCCTCGGACAGACGAATTCACCCCTCCACTTT. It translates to CASSLGQTNSPLHF.

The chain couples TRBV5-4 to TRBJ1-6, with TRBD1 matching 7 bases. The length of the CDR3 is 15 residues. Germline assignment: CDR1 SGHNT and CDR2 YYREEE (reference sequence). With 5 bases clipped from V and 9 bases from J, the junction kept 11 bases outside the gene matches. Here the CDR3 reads CASSSEGASVSPLHF. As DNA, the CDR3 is TGTGCCAGCAGTTCGGAGGGGGCCTCTGTTTCACCCCTCCACTTT.

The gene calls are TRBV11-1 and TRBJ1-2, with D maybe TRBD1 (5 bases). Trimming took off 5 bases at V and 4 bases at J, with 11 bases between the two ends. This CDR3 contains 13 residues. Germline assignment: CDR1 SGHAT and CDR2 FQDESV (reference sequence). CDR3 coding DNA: TGTGCCAGCAGCCTTGGGGGGTTCTATGGCTACACCTTC. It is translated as CASSLGGFYGYTF. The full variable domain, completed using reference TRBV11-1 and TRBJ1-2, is EAEVAQSPRYKITEKSQAVAFWCDPISGHATLYWYRQILGQGPELLVQFQDESVVDDSQLPKDRFSAERLKGVDSTLKIQPAELGDSAMYLCASSLGGFYGYTFGSGTRLTVV.

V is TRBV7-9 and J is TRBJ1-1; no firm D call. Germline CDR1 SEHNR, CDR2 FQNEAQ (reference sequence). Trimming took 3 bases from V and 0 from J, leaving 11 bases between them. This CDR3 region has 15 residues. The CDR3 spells CASSLQQSMNTEAFF. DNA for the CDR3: TGTGCCAGCAGCTTGCAACAGAGTATGAACACTGAAGCTTTCTTT.

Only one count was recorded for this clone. The CDR3 DNA sequence: TGCGCCAGCAGCCAAGATACCCCCGGGACAGGACCATACGAGCAGTACTTC. Its protein product is CASSQDTPGTGPYEQYF. The chain links TRBV4-3 to TRBJ2-7, with TRBD1 identical over 8 bases. This CDR3 has 17 residues. From germline, CDR1 is LGHNA and CDR2 YSLEER. Unmatched junction bases numbered 11, after V lost 0 bases and J lost 4 bases.

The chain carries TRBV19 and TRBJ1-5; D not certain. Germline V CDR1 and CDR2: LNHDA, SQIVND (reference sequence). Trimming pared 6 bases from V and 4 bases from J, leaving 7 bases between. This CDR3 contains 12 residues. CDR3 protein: CASSTENQPQHF. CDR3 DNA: TGTGCCAGTAGCACAGAGAATCAGCCCCAGCATTTT.

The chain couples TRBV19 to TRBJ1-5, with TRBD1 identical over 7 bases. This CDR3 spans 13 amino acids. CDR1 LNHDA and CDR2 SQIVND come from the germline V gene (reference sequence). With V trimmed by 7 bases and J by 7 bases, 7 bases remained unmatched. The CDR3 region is CASNPTGYQPQHF. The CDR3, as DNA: TGTGCCAGTAACCCGACAGGGTACCAGCCCCAGCATTTT.

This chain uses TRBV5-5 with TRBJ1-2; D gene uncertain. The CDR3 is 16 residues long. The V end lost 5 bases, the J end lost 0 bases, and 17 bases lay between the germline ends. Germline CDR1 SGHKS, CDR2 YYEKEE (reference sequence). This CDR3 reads CASSYNGGPTNYGYTF. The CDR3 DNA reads TGTGCCAGCAGTTATAACGGCGGCCCGACTAACTATGGCTACACCTTC.

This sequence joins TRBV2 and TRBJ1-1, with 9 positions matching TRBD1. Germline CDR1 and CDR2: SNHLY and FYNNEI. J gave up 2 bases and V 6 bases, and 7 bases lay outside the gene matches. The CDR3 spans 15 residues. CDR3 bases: TGTGCCAGCAGCGAACGACAGGGGGTCAACACTGAAGCTTTCTTT. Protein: CASSERQGVNTEAFF.

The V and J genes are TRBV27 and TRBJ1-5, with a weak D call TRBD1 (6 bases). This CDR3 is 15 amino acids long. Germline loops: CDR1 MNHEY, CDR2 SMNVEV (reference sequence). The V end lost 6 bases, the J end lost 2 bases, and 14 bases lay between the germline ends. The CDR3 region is CASRGGERGNQPQHF. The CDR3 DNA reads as TGTGCCAGCAGAGGGGGGGAGAGGGGCAATCAGCCCCAGCATTTT.

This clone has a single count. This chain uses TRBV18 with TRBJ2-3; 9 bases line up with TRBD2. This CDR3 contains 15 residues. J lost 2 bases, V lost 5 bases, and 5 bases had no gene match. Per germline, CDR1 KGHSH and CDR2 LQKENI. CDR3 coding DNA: TGTGCCAGCTCAACCGGGACTAGCCCCACAGATACGCAGTATTTT. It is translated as CASSTGTSPTDTQYF. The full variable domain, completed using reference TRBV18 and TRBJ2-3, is NAGVMQNPRHLVRRRGQEARLRCSPMKGHSHVYWYRQLPEEGLKFMVYLQKENIIDESGMPKERFSAEFPKEGPSILRIQQVVRGDSAAYFCASSTGTSPTDTQYFGPGTRLTVL.

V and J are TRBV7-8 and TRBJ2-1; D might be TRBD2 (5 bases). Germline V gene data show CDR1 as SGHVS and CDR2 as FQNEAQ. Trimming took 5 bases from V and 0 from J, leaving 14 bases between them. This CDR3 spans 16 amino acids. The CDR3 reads CASSQRTVSSYNEQFF. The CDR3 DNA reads TGTGCCAGCAGCCAGCGGACCGTGAGCTCCTACAATGAGCAGTTCTTC.